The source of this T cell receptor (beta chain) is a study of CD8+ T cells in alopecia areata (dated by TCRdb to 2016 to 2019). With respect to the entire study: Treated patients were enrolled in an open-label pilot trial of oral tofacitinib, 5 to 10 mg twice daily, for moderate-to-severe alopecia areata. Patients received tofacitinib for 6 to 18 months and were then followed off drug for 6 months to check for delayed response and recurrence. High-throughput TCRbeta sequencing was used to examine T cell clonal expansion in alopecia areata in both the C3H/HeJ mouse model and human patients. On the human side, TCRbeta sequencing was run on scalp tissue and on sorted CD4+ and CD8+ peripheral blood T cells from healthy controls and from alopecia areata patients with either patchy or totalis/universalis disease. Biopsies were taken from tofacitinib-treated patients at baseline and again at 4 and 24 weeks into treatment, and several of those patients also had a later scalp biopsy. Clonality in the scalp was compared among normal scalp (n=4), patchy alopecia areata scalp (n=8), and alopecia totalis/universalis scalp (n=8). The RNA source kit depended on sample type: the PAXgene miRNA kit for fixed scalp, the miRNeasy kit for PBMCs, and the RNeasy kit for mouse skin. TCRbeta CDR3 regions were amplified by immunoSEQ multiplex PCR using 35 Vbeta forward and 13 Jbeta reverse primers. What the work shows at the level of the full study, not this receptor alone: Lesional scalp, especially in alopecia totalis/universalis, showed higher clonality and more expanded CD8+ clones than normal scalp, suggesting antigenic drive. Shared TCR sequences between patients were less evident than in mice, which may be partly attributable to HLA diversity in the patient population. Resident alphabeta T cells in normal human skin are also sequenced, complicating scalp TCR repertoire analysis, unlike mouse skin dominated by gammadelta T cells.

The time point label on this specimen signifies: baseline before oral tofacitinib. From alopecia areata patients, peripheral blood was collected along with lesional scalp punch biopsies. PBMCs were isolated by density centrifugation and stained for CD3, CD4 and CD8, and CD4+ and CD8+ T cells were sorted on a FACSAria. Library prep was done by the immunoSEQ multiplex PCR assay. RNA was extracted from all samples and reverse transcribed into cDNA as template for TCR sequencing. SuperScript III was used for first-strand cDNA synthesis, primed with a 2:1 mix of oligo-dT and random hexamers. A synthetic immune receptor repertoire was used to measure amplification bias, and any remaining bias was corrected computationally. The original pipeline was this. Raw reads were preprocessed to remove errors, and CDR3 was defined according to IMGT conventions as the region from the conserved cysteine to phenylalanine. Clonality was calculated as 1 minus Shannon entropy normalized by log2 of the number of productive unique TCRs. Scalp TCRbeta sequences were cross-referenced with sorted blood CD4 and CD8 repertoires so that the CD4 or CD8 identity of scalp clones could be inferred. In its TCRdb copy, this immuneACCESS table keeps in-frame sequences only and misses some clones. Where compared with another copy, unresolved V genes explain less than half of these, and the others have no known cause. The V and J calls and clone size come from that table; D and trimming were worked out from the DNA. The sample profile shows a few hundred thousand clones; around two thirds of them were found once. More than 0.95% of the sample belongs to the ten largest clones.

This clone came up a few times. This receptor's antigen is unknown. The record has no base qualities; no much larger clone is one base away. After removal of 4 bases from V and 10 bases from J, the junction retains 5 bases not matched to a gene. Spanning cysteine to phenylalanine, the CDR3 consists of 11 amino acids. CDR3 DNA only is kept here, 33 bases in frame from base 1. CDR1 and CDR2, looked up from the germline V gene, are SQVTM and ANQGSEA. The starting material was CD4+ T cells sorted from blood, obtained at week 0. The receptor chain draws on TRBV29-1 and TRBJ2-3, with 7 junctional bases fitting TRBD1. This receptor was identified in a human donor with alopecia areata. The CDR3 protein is CSVGPQGPQYF. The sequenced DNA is TGCAGCGTTGGTCCACAGGGGCCGCAGTATTTT.